A selection of T cell receptor beta chains follows, all from one sample in a study of T-cell memory formation after mild COVID-19. TCRdb re-called the 5' RACE reads with MiXCR, one entry per CDR3 protein. The sample holds under 450,000 distinct CDR3 sequences; around a quarter are singletons and the top ten take around 14%. The sample comprised PBMCs or a T cell subset sorted from them (not recorded which). The receptors come from an adult woman who had mild COVID-19 (a few samples of this study predate the infection). Cell type and time point are not known. The CDR3 runs from the conserved cysteine through the conserved F or W. D genes are given only for firm matches. A clone size is listed for some rows: how often the clone was seen (once, few, many), or a class if it is expanded.

DNA,CDR3,size,J,V,D
TGTGCCAGCAGCTCACAAATAATCCAAACAGGGTCCAACGAGCAGTACTTC,CASSSQIIQTGSNEQYF,.,TRBJ2-7,TRBV7-8,.
TGCAGCGTTGAGGAGGGGACATACACTGAAGCTTTCTTT,CSVEEGTYTEAFF,few,TRBJ1-1,TRBV29-1,.
TGCGCCAGCAGCTACGGGGACTCCACAGATACGCAGTATTTT,CASSYGDSTDTQYF,few,TRBJ2-3,TRBV5-1,.
TGCGCCAGCAGCACCCCGACAGGAAGAGATCGGGAGCTGTTTTTT,CASSTPTGRDRELFF,few,TRBJ2-2,TRBV4-1,.
TGTGCCAGCTCACCAAAACGGGACCCCGGGACTGAAGCTTTCTTT,CASSPKRDPGTEAFF,.,TRBJ1-1,TRBV18,.
TGTGCCAGCAGCTTAGAAAGCGGCGAGCAGTTCTTC,CASSLESGEQFF,few,TRBJ2-1,TRBV7-2,.
TGTGCCATCAGTGAACAGGACTACGAGCAGTACTTC,CAISEQDYEQYF,.,TRBJ2-7,TRBV10-3,.
TGTGCCAGCAGACCGGCAGGGGGCTACGAGCAGTACTTC,CASRPAGGYEQYF,few,TRBJ2-7,TRBV25-1,TRBD1
TGCGCCAGCAGCCCTTATCTAAGACTAGCGGCGACGGATACGCAGTATTTT,CASSPYLRLAATDTQYF,.,TRBJ2-3,TRBV4-3,TRBD2
TGTGCCAGCAGCTTTGGGGTTGGTAATGAAAAACTGTTTTTT,CASSFGVGNEKLFF,.,TRBJ1-4,TRBV7-8,.
TGTGCCACCGGGGACTATAGCACAGATACGCAGTATTTT,CATGDYSTDTQYF,few,TRBJ2-3,TRBV24-1,TRBD2
TGTGCTAGCAGCTTAAGCGAAACTAGCACAGATACGCAGTATTTT,CASSLSETSTDTQYF,.,TRBJ2-3,TRBV7-7,.
TGCGCCAGCAGCCAATACGAAACGACAGGGTCTCCCTACGAGCAGTACTTC,CASSQYETTGSPYEQYF,.,TRBJ2-7,TRBV4-3,TRBD1
TGTGCCAGCAGTTTTGAGGGGGCTAGCGGGGGCCCGAGCTCCTACGAGCAGTACTTC,CASSFEGASGGPSSYEQYF,.,TRBJ2-7,TRBV12-3/TRBV12-4,TRBD2
TGTGCCAGCAGCCCGGACAGGACGAATTCACCCCTCCACTTT,CASSPDRTNSPLHF,.,TRBJ1-6,TRBV4-2,TRBD1